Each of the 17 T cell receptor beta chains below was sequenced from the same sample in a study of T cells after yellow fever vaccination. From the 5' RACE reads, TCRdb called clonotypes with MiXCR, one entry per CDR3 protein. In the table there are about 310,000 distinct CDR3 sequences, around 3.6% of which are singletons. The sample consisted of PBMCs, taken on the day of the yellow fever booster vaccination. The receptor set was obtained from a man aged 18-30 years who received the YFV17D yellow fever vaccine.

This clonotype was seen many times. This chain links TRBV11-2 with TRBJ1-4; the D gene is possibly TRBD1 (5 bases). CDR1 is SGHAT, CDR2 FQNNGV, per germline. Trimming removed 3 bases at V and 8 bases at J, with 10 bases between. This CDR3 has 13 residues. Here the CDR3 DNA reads TGTGCCAGCAGCTTTGGCAGGGTCGAAAAACTGTTTTTT. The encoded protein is CASSFGRVEKLFF.

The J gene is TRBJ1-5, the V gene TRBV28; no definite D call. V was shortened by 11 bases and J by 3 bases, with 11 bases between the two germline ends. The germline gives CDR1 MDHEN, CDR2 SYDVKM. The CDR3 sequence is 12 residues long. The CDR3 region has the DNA TGTGCCTACTCGGTGAACAATCAGCCCCAGCATTTT. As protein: CAYSVNNQPQHF.

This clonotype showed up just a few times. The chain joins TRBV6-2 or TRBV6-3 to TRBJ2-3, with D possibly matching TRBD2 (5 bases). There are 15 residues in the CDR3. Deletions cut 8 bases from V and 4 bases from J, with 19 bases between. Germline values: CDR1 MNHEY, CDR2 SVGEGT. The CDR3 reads CASVETTTKADTQYF. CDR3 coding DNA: TGTGCCAGCGTCGAGACTACCACCAAAGCAGATACGCAGTATTTT.

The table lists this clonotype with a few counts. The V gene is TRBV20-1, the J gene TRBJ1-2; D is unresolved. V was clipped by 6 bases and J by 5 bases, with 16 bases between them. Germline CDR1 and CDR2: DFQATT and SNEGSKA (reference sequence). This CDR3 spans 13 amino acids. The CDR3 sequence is CSADPRGGYGYTF. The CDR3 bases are TGCAGTGCCGACCCCCGGGGAGGGTATGGCTACACCTTC.

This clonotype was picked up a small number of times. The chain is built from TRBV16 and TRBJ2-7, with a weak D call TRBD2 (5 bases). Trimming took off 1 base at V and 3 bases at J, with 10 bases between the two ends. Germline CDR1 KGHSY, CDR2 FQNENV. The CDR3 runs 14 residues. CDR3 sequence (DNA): TGTGCCAGCAGCCAATACGCGGGCGTCTACGAGCAGTACTTC. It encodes CASSQYAGVYEQYF.

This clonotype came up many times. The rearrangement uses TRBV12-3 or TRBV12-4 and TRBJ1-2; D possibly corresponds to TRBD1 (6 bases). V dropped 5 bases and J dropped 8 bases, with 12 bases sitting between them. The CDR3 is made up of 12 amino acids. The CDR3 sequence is CASSLQGAGYTF. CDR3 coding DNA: TGTGCCAGCAGTCTACAGGGCGCGGGCTACACCTTC.

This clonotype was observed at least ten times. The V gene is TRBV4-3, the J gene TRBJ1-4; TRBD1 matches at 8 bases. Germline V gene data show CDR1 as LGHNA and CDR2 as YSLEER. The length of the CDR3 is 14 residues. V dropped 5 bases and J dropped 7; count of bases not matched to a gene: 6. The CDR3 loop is CASSSQGAGEKLFF. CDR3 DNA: TGCGCCAGCAGCTCGCAGGGGGCGGGTGAAAAACTGTTTTTT.

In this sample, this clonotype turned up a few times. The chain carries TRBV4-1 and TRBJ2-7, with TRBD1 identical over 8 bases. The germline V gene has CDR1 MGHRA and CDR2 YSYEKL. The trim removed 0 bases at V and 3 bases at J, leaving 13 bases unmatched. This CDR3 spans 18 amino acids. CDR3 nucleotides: TGCGCCAGCAGCCAAGACAGGACAGGGACAGGCGGGTACTACGAGCAGTACGTC. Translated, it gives CASSQDRTGTGGYYEQYV.

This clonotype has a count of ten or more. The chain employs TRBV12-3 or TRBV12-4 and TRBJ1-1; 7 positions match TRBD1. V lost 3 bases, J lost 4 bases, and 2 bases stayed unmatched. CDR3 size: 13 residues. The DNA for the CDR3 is TGTGCCAGCAGTTTCGACAGGGCCACTGAAGCTTTCTTT. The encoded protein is CASSFDRATEAFF.

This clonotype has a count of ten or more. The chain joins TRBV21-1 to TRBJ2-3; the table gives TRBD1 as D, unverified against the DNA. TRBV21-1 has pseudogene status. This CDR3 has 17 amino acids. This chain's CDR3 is CASSVRQGGRCTDTQYF. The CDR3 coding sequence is TGTGCCAGCAGCGTTAGACAGGGGGGTCGGTGCACAGATACGCAGTATTTT.

The CDR3 coding sequence is TGCAGTGCTAGAGATCGGACTAGCGGGGGGCAGATATCTAGCACAGATACGCAGTATTTT. This encodes CSARDRTSGGQISSTDTQYF. The V and J genes are TRBV20-1 and TRBJ2-3; 14 positions match TRBD2. V lost 0 bases to trimming and J lost 0 bases; unmatched junction nucleotides: 11. The CDR3 totals 20 residues. Germline lookup yields CDR1 DFQATT and CDR2 SNEGSKA (reference sequence).

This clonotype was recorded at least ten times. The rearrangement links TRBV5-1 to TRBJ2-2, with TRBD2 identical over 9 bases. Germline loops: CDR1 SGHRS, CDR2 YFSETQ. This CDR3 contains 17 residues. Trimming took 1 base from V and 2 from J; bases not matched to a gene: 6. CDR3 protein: CASSLSLAGFNTGELFF. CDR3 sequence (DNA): TGCGCCAGCAGCTTGTCGCTAGCGGGGTTCAACACCGGGGAGCTGTTTTTT.

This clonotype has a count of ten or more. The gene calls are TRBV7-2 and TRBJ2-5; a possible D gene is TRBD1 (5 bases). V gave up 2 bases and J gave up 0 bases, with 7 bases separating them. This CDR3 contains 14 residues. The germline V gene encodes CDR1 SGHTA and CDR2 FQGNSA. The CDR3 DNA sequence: TGTGCCAGCAGCTTACGCAGGGACCAAGAGACCCAGTACTTC. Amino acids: CASSLRRDQETQYF.

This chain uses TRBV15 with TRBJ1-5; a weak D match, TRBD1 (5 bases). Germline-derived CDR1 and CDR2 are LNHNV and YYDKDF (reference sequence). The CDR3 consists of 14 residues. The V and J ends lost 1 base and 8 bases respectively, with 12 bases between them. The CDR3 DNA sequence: TGTGCCACCAGCAGAGCCCACGAGGGGAAGCCCCAGCATTTT. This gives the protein CATSRAHEGKPQHF.

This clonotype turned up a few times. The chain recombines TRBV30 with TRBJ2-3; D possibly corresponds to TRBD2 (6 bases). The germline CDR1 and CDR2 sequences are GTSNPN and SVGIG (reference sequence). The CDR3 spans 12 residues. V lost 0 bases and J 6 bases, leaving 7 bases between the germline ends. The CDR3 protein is CAWSVGGDTQYF. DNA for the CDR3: TGTGCCTGGAGTGTGGGGGGTGATACGCAGTATTTT.

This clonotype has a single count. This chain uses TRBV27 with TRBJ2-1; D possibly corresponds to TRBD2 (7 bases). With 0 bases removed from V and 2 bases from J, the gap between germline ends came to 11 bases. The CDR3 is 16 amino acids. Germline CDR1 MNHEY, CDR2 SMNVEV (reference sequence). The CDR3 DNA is TGTGCCAGCAGTTTATCTAGGGGGGGAACCTACAATGAGCAGTTCTTC. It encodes CASSLSRGGTYNEQFF.

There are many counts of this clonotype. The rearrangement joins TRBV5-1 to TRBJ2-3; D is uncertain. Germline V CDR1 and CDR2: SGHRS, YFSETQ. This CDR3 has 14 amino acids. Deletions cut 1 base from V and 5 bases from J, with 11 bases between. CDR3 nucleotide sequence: TGCGCCAGCAGCTTGCCCACTCTAGGAGATACGCAGTATTTT. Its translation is CASSLPTLGDTQYF. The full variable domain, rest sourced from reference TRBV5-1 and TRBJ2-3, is KAGVTQTPRYLIKTRGQQVTLSCSPISGHRSVSWYQQTPGQGLQFLFEYFSETQRNKGNFPGRFSGRQFSNSRSEMNVSTLELGDSALYLCASSLPTLGDTQYFGPGTRLTVL.